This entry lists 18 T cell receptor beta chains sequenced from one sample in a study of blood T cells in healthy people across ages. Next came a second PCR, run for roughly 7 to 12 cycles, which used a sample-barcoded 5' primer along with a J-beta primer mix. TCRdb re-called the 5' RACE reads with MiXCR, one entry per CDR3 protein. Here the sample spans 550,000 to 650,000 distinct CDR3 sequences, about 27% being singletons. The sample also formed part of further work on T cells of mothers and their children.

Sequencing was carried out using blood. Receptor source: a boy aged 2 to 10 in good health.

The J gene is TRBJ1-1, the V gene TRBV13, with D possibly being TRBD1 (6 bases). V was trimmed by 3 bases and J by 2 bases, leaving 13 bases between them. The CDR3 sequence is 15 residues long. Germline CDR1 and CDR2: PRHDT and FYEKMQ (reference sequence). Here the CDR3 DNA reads TGTGCCAGCAGCTTTGGCGGGGGCGCAAACACTGAAGCTTTCTTT. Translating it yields CASSFGGGANTEAFF. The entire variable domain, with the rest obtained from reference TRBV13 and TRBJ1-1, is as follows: AAGVIQSPRHLIKEKRETATLKCYPIPRHDTVYWYQQGPGQDPQFLISFYEKMQSDKGSIPDRFSAQQFSDYHSELNMSSLELGDSALYFCASSFGGGANTEAFFGQGTRLTVV.

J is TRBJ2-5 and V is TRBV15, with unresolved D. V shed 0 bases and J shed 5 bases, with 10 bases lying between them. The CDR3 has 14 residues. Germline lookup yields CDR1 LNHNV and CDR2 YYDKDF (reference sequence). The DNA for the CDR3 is TGTGCCACCAGCAGAGAACCCACGGGCGAGACCCAGTACTTC. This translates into CATSREPTGETQYF. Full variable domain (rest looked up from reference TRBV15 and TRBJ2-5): DAMVIQNPRYQVTQFGKPVTLSCSQTLNHNVMYWYQQKSSQAPKLLFHYYDKDFNNEADTPDNFQSRRPNTSFCFLDIRSPGLGDTAMYLCATSREPTGETQYFGPGTRLLVL.

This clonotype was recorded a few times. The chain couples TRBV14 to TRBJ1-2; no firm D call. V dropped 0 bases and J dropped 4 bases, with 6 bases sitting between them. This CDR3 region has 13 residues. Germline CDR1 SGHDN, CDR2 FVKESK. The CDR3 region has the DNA TGTGCCAGCAGCCAAGAGAGGGTCTATGGCTACACCTTC. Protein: CASSQERVYGYTF.

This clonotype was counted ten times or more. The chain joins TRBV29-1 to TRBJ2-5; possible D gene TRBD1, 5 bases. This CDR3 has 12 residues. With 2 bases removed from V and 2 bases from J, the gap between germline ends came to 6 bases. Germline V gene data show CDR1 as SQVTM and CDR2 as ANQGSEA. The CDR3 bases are TGCAGCGTTGAAAGGGGACAAGAGACCCAGTACTTC. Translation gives CSVERGQETQYF.

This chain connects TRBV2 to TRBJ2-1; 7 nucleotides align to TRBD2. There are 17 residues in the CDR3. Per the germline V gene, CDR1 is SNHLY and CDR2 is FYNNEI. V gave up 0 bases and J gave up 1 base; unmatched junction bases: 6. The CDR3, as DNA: TGTGCCAGCAGTGAAGCGTTGAGCGGGGCATCCTACAATGAGCAGTTCTTC. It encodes CASSEALSGASYNEQFF.

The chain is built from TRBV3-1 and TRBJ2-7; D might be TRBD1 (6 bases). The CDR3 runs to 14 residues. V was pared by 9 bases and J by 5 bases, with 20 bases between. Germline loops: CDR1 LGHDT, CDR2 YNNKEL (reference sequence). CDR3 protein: CASRRTETADEQYF. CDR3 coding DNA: TGTGCCAGTCGAAGGACAGAGACGGCGGACGAGCAGTACTTC.

The CDR3 spells CATSRDAPGQGYNEQFF. In DNA, the CDR3 is TGTGCCACCAGCAGAGACGCCCCGGGACAGGGTTACAATGAGCAGTTCTTC. This sequence joins TRBV15 and TRBJ2-1; TRBD1 aligns across 9 bases. The germline V gene encodes CDR1 LNHNV and CDR2 YYDKDF (reference sequence). This CDR3 region has 17 residues. The ends lost 0 bases at V and 4 bases at J; junction bases unmatched: 7.

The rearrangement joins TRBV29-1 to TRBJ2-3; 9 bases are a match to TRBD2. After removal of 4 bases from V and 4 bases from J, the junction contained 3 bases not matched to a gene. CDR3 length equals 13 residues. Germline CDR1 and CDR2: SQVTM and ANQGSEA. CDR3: CSVASGNSDTQYF. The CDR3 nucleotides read TGCAGCGTTGCTAGCGGGAACTCAGATACGCAGTATTTT.

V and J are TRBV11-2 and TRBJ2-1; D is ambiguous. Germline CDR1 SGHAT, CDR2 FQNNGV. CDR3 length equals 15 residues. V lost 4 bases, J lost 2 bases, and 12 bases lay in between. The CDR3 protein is CASSYRAPPYNEQFF. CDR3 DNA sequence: TGTGCCAGCAGCTACCGGGCACCTCCCTACAATGAGCAGTTCTTC.

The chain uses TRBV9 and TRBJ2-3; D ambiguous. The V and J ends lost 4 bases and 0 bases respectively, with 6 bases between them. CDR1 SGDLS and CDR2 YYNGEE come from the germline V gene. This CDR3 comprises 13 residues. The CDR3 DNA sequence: TGTGCCAGCAGCCGCGAAAGCACAGATACGCAGTATTTT. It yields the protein CASSRESTDTQYF. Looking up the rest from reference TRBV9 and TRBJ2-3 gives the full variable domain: DSGVTQTPKHLITATGQRVTLRCSPRSGDLSVYWYQQSLDQGLQFLIQYYNGEERAKGNILERFSAQQFPDLHSELNLSSLELGDSALYFCASSRESTDTQYFGPGTRLTVL.

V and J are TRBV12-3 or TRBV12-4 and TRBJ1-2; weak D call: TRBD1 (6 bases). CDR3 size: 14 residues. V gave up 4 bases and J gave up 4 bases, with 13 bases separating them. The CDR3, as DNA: TGTGCCAGCAGTTACAGGGAAGGTCCCTATGGCTACACCTTC. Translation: CASSYREGPYGYTF.

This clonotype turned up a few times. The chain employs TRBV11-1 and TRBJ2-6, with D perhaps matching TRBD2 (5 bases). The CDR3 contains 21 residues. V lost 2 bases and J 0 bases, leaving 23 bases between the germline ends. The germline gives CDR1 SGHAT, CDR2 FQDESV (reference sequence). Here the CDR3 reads CASSLRARQRVDPSGANVLTF. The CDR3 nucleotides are TGTGCCAGCAGCTTAAGGGCCCGGCAGAGGGTCGACCCCTCTGGGGCCAACGTCCTGACTTTC. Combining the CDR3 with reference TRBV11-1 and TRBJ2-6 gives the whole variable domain EAEVAQSPRYKITEKSQAVAFWCDPISGHATLYWYRQILGQGPELLVQFQDESVVDDSQLPKDRFSAERLKGVDSTLKIQPAELGDSAMYLCASSLRARQRVDPSGANVLTFGAGSRLTVL.

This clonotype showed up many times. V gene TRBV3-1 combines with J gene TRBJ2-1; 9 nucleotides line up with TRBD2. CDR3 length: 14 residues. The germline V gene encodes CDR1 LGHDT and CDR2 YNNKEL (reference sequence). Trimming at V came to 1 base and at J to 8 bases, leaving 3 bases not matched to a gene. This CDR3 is CASSQAAGGHEQFF. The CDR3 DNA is TGTGCCAGCAGCCAAGCAGCGGGAGGTCATGAGCAGTTCTTC.

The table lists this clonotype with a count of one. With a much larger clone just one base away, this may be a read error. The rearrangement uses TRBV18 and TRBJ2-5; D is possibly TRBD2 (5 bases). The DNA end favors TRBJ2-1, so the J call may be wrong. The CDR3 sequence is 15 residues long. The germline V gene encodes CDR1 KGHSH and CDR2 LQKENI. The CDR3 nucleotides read TGTGCCAGCTCACCATCCGGGGAAACCTACAATGGGCAGTTCTTC. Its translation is CASSPSGETYNGQFF.

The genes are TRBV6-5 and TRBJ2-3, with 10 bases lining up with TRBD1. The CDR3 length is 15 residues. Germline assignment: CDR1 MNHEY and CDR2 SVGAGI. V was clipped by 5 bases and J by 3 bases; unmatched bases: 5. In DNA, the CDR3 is TGTGCCAGCAGTACGCCGGGACAGGGGACAGATACGCAGTATTTT. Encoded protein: CASSTPGQGTDTQYF.

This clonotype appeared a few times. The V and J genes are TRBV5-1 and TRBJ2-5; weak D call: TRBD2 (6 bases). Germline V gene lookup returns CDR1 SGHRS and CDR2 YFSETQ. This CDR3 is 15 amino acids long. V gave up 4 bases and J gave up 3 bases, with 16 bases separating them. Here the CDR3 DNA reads TGCGCCAGCAGCCATAACTTCCGGGAGAAAGAGACCCAGTACTTC. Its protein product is CASSHNFREKETQYF.

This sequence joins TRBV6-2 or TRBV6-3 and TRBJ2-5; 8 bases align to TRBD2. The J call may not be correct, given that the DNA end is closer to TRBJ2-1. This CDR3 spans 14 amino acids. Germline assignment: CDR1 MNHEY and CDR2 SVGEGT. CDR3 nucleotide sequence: TGTGCCAGCAGTTACTCCCGGGGGGGCAATGAGCAGTTCTTC. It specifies CASSYSRGGNEQFF.

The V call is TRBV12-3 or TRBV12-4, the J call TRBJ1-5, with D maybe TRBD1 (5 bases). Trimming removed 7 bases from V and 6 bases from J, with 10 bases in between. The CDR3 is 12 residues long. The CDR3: CASTTGGQPQHF. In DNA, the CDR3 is TGTGCCAGCACCACGGGGGGTCAGCCCCAGCATTTT.